This T cell receptor (beta chain) derives from a study of shared clonotypes between healthy human individuals. Study-level points and caveats: Although depth was large, rarefaction showed that sequencing of the sorted subsets was incomplete.

Profiling relied on immunoSEQ multiplex PCR, and the TCRdb table lists in-frame clones only, not all of them. The sample has about a million clones, approximately 72% seen once; the top ten hold 1.4%. Concerning this clone: The antigen is unknown.

The CDR3 has 13 residues. Germline CDR1 SGDLS, CDR2 YYNGEE. The receptor was isolated from a man between 18 and 35 years old in good health. The sequenced material came from memory CD4+ T cells sorted from blood. Stated subset: CD45RA-negative fraction. J is TRBJ2-5 and V is TRBV9, with D possibly being TRBD1 (7 bases). The assigned J gene may be wrong: the sequence end matches TRBJ2-7 better. In DNA, the CDR3 is TGTGCCAGCAGCGTACAGGGGGGCTACGAGCAGTACTTC. As protein: CASSVQGGYEQYF.